This T cell receptor beta chain was profiled in a study of graft-versus-host responses after intestinal transplantation. Background on the study: Transplant recipients had multivisceral, liver-intestinal, or isolated intestinal grafts.

In regard to this clone: Antigen specificity is unknown.

Assay used: immunoSEQ multiplex PCR; TCRdb lists only in-frame clones, some missing. The sample has around 100,000 clones, roughly 87% seen once. The CDR3 covers 15 residues. The germline V and J ends were trimmed by 5 bases and 5 bases, with 18 bases remaining between them. The V gene's germline CDR1 is MNHEY and CDR2 SVGAGI. Study-wide results and caveats: Some GvH clones appeared in ileal mucosa or blood before recipient bone marrow. Circulating GvH clone levels at their peak were associated with HvG declines (early post-transplant).

The chain carries TRBV6-5 and TRBJ2-5, with a weak D call TRBD2 (6 bases). The receptor's source is a human donor who was the organ donor for an intestinal transplant. The material was unstimulated CD4+ T cells sorted from spleen or lymph node cells, obtained before transplant. In DNA form, the CDR3 reads TGTGCCAGCAGTGTCCCCGCGGGGTGGGCGGAGACCCAGTACTTC. Its translation is CASSVPAGWAETQYF.